This TCR beta chain was obtained from a study of T-cell memory formation after mild COVID-19. About the research overall: In these data, TCR clusters were largely donor specific. General observations from the study: CD4/CD8 balance characterized clones contracting day 15 to 85, and CD4+ skew characterized later expanders. There were some responding clones in pre-infection memory, which suggested that cross-reactive memory had joined.

Employing constant-segment primers, 5'RACE generated TCR alpha and TCR beta cDNA libraries bearing sample barcodes and UMIs. One entry per CDR3 protein, called by TCRdb with MiXCR from the 5' RACE reads. The data hold about 350,000 distinct CDR3 sequences, with roughly 13% observed a single time. Unmatched junction bases numbered 4, after V lost 2 bases and J lost 6 bases. The CDR3 length is 14 residues. The germline gives CDR1 SGHTA, CDR2 FQGNSA. To note about this clonotype: No antigen is known for it.

The sequencing input was PBMCs or a T cell subset sorted from them (not recorded which). This TCR was sampled from a man aged 18 to 30 who had mild COVID-19 (a few samples of this study predate the infection). Cell type and time point are not known. The rearrangement links TRBV7-2 to TRBJ2-5; 9 bases map to TRBD1. The CDR3 region has the DNA TGTGCCAGCAGCTTATGGGACAGGGCGAAGACCCAGTACTTC. It encodes CASSLWDRAKTQYF.